What follows are 21 T cell receptor beta chains derived from one specimen sequenced in a study of T cell changes during pregnancy in multiple sclerosis. Repertoires were generated with immunoSEQ multiplex PCR, while TCRdb's copy carries only in-frame clones and drops some. This table has around 97,000 clones, almost 95% appearing once. The sequences come from peripheral blood, collected after pregnancy. Receptors originate from a female donor with multiple sclerosis, enrolled in a pregnancy study.

This chain uses TRBV14 with TRBJ2-6, with no clear D. This CDR3 has 17 amino acids. V was pared by 1 base and J by 2 bases, with 12 bases between. Germline V gives CDR1 SGHDN, CDR2 FVKESK. CDR3 loop: CASSQAHSLTGANVLTF. CDR3 DNA sequence: TGTGCCAGCAGCCAAGCCCACTCGTTGACTGGGGCCAACGTCCTGACTTTC.

The CDR3 region is CVTKASGTPNEKLFF. CDR3 DNA: TGTGTCACGAAAGCCTCCGGGACACCCAATGAAAAACTGTTTTTT. The V and J genes are TRBV2 and TRBJ1-4; the D gene is possibly TRBD1 (6 bases). CDR1 SNHLY and CDR2 FYNNEI come from the germline V gene. This CDR3 comprises 15 residues. The variable domain in full, completed from reference TRBV2 and TRBJ1-4, reads EPEVTQTPSHQVTQMGQEVILRCVPISNHLYFYWYRQILGQKVEFLVSFYNNEISEKSEIFDDQFSVERPDGSNFTLKIRSTKLEDSAMYFCVTKASGTPNEKLFFGSGTQLSVL.

The chain joins TRBV5-4 to TRBJ2-5; 7 bases align to TRBD2. Trimming at V came to 5 bases and at J to 4 bases, leaving 8 bases not matched to a gene. This CDR3 region has 14 residues. CDR1 SGHNT and CDR2 YYREEE come from the germline V gene (reference sequence). The CDR3 nucleotides are TGTGCCAGCAGTCTGGGGGGGTTGGCAGAGACCCAGTACTTC. It translates to CASSLGGLAETQYF.

This chain joins TRBV4-2 and TRBJ2-6; TRBD1 aligns across 7 bases. Germline V lookup: CDR1 LGHNA, CDR2 YNFKEQ. The CDR3 has 17 residues. The V segment lost 4 bases and the J segment 2 bases; nucleotides outside the gene matches: 8. This CDR3 is CASSLDRADTGANVLTF. DNA for the CDR3: TGTGCCAGCAGCCTTGACAGGGCCGACACTGGGGCCAACGTCCTGACTTTC.

The rearrangement joins TRBV19 to TRBJ1-5, with a possible D match to TRBD1 (5 bases). Germline V gene sequence: CDR1 LNHDA, CDR2 SQIVND (reference sequence). The CDR3 length is 14 residues. Trimming pared 7 bases from V and 7 bases from J, leaving 17 bases between. Here the CDR3 reads CASTLGGVVQPQHF. The CDR3 bases are TGTGCCAGTACTCTGGGGGGGGTGGTCCAGCCCCAGCATTTT.

The chain has TRBV5-1 and TRBJ2-7; 11 bases are a match to TRBD2. The CDR3 is 15 residues long. Germline trimming cut 5 bases from V and 4 bases from J; bases unmatched to any gene: 8. Looked up from germline, CDR1 is SGHRS and CDR2 is YFSETQ. The CDR3 region is CASRRASGGYYEQYF. CDR3 nucleotides: TGCGCCAGCAGGCGAGCTAGCGGGGGGTATTACGAGCAGTACTTC.

The J gene is TRBJ2-2, the V gene TRBV19; possible D gene TRBD1, 5 bases. V was trimmed by 5 bases and J by 4 bases, leaving 17 bases between them. Germline CDR1 is LNHDA and CDR2 is SQIVND (reference sequence). CDR3 size: 16 residues. As DNA, the CDR3 is TGTGCCAGTAGTGCAGGGCAGGGTAGGAGCACCGGGGAGCTGTTTTTT. Its protein is CASSAGQGRSTGELFF.

This chain uses TRBV7-9 with TRBJ2-7; D perhaps matches TRBD2 (7 bases). Trimming shortened V by 2 bases and J by 1 base, and 12 bases separated the two germline ends. This CDR3 is built from 15 residues. CDR1 is SEHNR and CDR2 is FQNEAQ in the germline V gene (reference sequence). CDR3 region: CASSLTGGESYEQYF. CDR3 bases: TGTGCCAGCAGCTTAACGGGGGGCGAATCCTACGAGCAGTACTTC.

The chain links TRBV7-2 to TRBJ2-1, with 14 bases identical to TRBD2. The CDR3 is made up of 18 amino acids. CDR1 is SGHTA and CDR2 is FQGNSA in the germline V gene. The trim removed 5 bases at V and 5 bases at J, leaving 11 bases unmatched. CDR3 DNA: TGTGCCAGCAGCCCACCGGGACTAGCGGGAGAGCGGGACAATGAGCAGTTCTTC. It translates to CASSPPGLAGERDNEQFF.

This clone was counted once. In DNA, the CDR3 is TGTGCCAGCTCACCGATGGGAGGGACTGAAGCTTTCTTT. It is translated as CASSPMGGTEAFF. The chain combines TRBV18 with TRBJ1-1; D is unresolved. Trimming pared 3 bases from V and 5 bases from J, leaving 10 bases between. The CDR3 is 13 amino acids. Germline V gene data show CDR1 as KGHSH and CDR2 as LQKENI.

The V and J genes are TRBV7-2 and TRBJ2-1; 8 bases line up with TRBD2. CDR1 and CDR2 from the germline V gene are SGHTA and FQGNSA. Trimming took 6 bases from V and 15 from J; bases not matched to a gene: 13. The CDR3 is made up of 13 amino acids. The CDR3 here is CASRSGGLIGGFF. CDR3 in DNA: TGTGCCAGCAGATCGGGGGGGCTCATTGGGGGGTTCTTC.

This chain joins TRBV4-1 and TRBJ2-7; 9 bases map to TRBD1. Losses at the gene ends were 2 bases for V and 5 bases for J; bases not matched to a gene: 10. The CDR3 contains 16 residues. The germline V gene has CDR1 MGHRA and CDR2 YSYEKL. The CDR3 DNA is TGCGCCAGCAGCCAATGGGGGGGACAGGGCGGAAACGAGCAGTACTTC. It yields the protein CASSQWGGQGGNEQYF.

The chain has TRBV4-1 and TRBJ1-1; D gene uncertain. This CDR3 is built from 15 residues. CDR1 and CDR2 (germline): MGHRA, YSYEKL. The V gene lost 0 bases and the J gene lost 0 bases, with 8 bases spanning the gap. CDR3 sequence reads: CASSQEVSMNTEAFF. The CDR3 DNA is TGCGCCAGCAGCCAAGAAGTAAGCATGAACACTGAAGCTTTCTTT.

The gene calls are TRBV7-3 and TRBJ2-3, with 9 bases that match TRBD2. This CDR3 region has 16 residues. The V gene's germline CDR1 is SGHTA and CDR2 FQGTGA. The V segment lost 4 bases and the J segment 2 bases; nucleotides outside the gene matches: 7. The CDR3 spells CASSSGSGGYTDTQYF. The CDR3 bases are TGTGCCAGCAGCTCGGGCAGCGGGGGGTACACAGATACGCAGTATTTT.

The chain is built from TRBV7-9 and TRBJ2-1; 8 bases align to TRBD1. The V gene's germline CDR1 is SEHNR and CDR2 FQNEAQ (reference sequence). This CDR3 is built from 15 residues. The V segment lost 5 bases and the J segment 3 bases; nucleotides outside the gene matches: 6. The CDR3 here is CASSRTGTGYNEQFF. The CDR3 coding sequence is TGTGCCAGCAGCCGAACCGGGACAGGCTACAATGAGCAGTTCTTC. The full variable domain, rest sourced from reference TRBV7-9 and TRBJ2-1, is DTGVSQNPRHKITKRGQNVTFRCDPISEHNRLYWYRQTLGQGPEFLTYFQNEAQLEKSRLLSDRFSAERPKGSFSTLEIQRTEQGDSAMYLCASSRTGTGYNEQFFGPGTRLTVL.

The V gene is TRBV15, the J gene TRBJ2-7; TRBD1 matches 8 bases. J gave up 3 bases and V 5 bases, and 6 bases lay outside the gene matches. CDR1 and CDR2 from the germline V gene are LNHNV and YYDKDF (reference sequence). The CDR3 is made up of 14 amino acids. This CDR3 is CATSGPGGRYEQYF. DNA of the CDR3: TGTGCCACCAGCGGGCCAGGGGGCCGCTACGAGCAGTACTTC.

The chain links TRBV5-1 to TRBJ1-1, with D hard to call. Trimming removed 0 bases at V and 3 bases at J, with 21 bases between. The germline V gene has CDR1 SGHRS and CDR2 YFSETQ. CDR3 size: 18 residues. The chain's CDR3 is CASSLVTRKDRMDTEAFF. The CDR3 DNA reads TGCGCCAGCAGCTTGGTAACGAGAAAAGATAGAATGGACACTGAAGCTTTCTTT.

This chain connects TRBV28 to TRBJ2-2, with 9 bases fitting TRBD2. The CDR3 is made up of 16 amino acids. Germline loops: CDR1 MDHEN, CDR2 SYDVKM. J lost 2 bases, V lost 2 bases, and 3 bases had no gene match. In nucleotides, the CDR3 is TGTGCCAGCAGTTTAGAGACTAGCGGTAACACCGGGGAGCTGTTTTTT. Protein: CASSLETSGNTGELFF.

The genes are TRBV9 and TRBJ2-3, with 7 bases identical to TRBD1. The CDR3 extends over 15 amino acids. V shed 0 bases, J shed 1 base, and the junction held 2 bases outside the gene matches. Looked up from germline, CDR1 is SGDLS and CDR2 is YYNGEE. The CDR3 DNA reads TGTGCCAGCAGCGTAGCTGGGACAGGCACAGATACGCAGTATTTT. Its protein is CASSVAGTGTDTQYF.

This sequence joins TRBV7-2 and TRBJ1-1, with D unclear. The CDR3 contains 15 residues. Deletions cut 4 bases from V and 2 bases from J, with 14 bases between. The V gene's germline CDR1 is SGHTA and CDR2 FQGNSA. DNA of the CDR3: TGTGCCAGCAGCTCCCATCCAACTAGAAACACTGAAGCTTTCTTT. This codes for CASSSHPTRNTEAFF.

The J gene is TRBJ2-1, the V gene TRBV7-6; no firm D call. With 1 base removed from V and 0 bases from J, the gap between germline ends came to 13 bases. CDR3 length equals 17 residues. Germline V lookup: CDR1 SGHVS, CDR2 FNYEAQ. CDR3 in amino acids: CASSLGLQRVSYNEQFF. CDR3 DNA sequence: TGTGCCAGCAGCTTAGGACTCCAGCGCGTCTCCTACAATGAGCAGTTCTTC. The full variable domain, its missing parts supplied by reference TRBV7-6 and TRBJ2-1, is GAGVSQSPRYKVTKRGQDVALRCDPISGHVSLYWYRQALGQGPEFLTYFNYEAQQDKSGLPNDRFSAERPEGSISTLTIQRTEQRDSAMYRCASSLGLQRVSYNEQFFGPGTRLTVL.